These 11 T cell receptor beta chains were sequenced from one sample in a study of control samples from healthy donors and cancer patients. Libraries were prepared by immunoSEQ multiplex PCR; TCRdb keeps only in-frame clonotypes and omits some of them. The sample records 75,000 to 100,000 clones, around 88% being singletons. Source material: blood. The source is a man aged 30 to 45 in good health.

The V call is TRBV4-1, the J call TRBJ2-1; perhaps TRBD2 as D (5 bases). The CDR3 extends over 13 amino acids. With 5 bases removed from V and 8 bases from J, the gap between germline ends came to 13 bases. CDR1 MGHRA and CDR2 YSYEKL come from the germline V gene. CDR3 protein: CASSVLGIHEQFF. In DNA, the CDR3 is TGCGCCAGCAGCGTTCTCGGGATACATGAGCAGTTCTTC.

The chain employs TRBV11-2 and TRBJ2-3; D unclear. The length of the CDR3 is 12 residues. Trimming removed 1 base from V and 6 bases from J, with 5 bases in between. Germline loops: CDR1 SGHAT, CDR2 FQNNGV. CDR3 DNA sequence: TGTGCCAGCAGCTTAGGTCAGGATACGCAGTATTTT. Translation: CASSLGQDTQYF. Full variable domain (outside the CDR3, taken from reference TRBV11-2 and TRBJ2-3): EAGVAQSPRYKIIEKRQSVAFWCNPISGHATLYWYQQILGQGPKLLIQFQNNGVVDDSQLPKDRFSAERLKGVDSTLKIQPAKLEDSAVYLCASSLGQDTQYFGPGTRLTVL.

The rearrangement uses TRBV4-1 and TRBJ1-2; D call uncertain. Germline V gene data show CDR1 as MGHRA and CDR2 as YSYEKL. The V end lost 3 bases, the J end lost 1 base, and 3 bases lay between the germline ends. The CDR3 is 12 residues long. For the CDR3, the DNA is TGCGCCAGCAGCCAGGGTAACTATGGCTACACCTTC. This encodes CASSQGNYGYTF.

This chain connects TRBV18 to TRBJ2-7; 7 bases map to TRBD1. This CDR3 has 14 residues. With V trimmed by 3 bases and J by 4 bases, 6 bases remained unmatched. Germline V lookup: CDR1 KGHSH, CDR2 LQKENI. The CDR3 nucleotides are TGTGCCAGCTCACCTGGGGACAGAGAGTACGAGCAGTACTTC. It encodes CASSPGDREYEQYF.

The V call is TRBV7-9, the J call TRBJ2-1, with D unresolved. This CDR3 contains 16 residues. V was pared by 1 base and J by 6 bases, with 16 bases between. In germline, CDR1 is SEHNR, CDR2 FQNEAQ (reference sequence). CDR3 region: CASSLEPGKGINEQFF. As DNA, the CDR3 is TGTGCCAGCAGCTTAGAACCGGGTAAAGGTATCAATGAGCAGTTCTTC.

V gene TRBV27 combines with J gene TRBJ1-1, with 9 bases identical to TRBD1. The V segment lost 3 bases and the J segment 5 bases; nucleotides outside the gene matches: 10. The CDR3 loop spans 16 amino acids. Germline values: CDR1 MNHEY, CDR2 SMNVEV (reference sequence). CDR3 nucleotide sequence: TGTGCCAGCAGTTTGTTCGGGGACAGGGCGGGAACTGAAGCTTTCTTT. It encodes CASSLFGDRAGTEAFF.

The count of this clone is one. V is TRBV24-1 and J is TRBJ2-1; 11 nucleotides agree with TRBD2. The germline CDR1 and CDR2 sequences are KGHDR and SFDVKD. This CDR3 is built from 16 residues. With V trimmed by 4 bases and J by 9 bases, 10 bases remained unmatched. CDR3 sequence: CATSETSGRSVGEQFF. The CDR3 DNA sequence: TGTGCCACCAGTGAAACTAGCGGGAGAAGTGTGGGTGAGCAGTTCTTC.

This sequence joins TRBV5-8 and TRBJ1-5; D ambiguous. From germline, CDR1 is SGHTS and CDR2 YDEGEE. Trimming left V 2 bases short and J 4 bases short, with 13 bases between. This CDR3 region has 15 residues. The CDR3 region is CASSFGRAWNQPQHF. DNA of the CDR3: TGTGCCAGCAGCTTCGGCCGCGCGTGGAATCAGCCCCAGCATTTT.

The chain links TRBV3-1 (or the pseudogene TRBV3-2) to TRBJ2-5; D unclear. The CDR3 contains 13 residues. Trimming removed 1 base from V and 7 bases from J, with 10 bases in between. Germline V lookup: CDR1 LGHDT, CDR2 YNNKEL (reference sequence). For the CDR3, the DNA is TGTGCCAGCAGCCAAGGCCTTACGGGGACCCAGTACTTC. Encoded protein: CASSQGLTGTQYF.

V gene TRBV12-5 combines with J gene TRBJ1-5; 9 bases agree with TRBD1. The CDR3 runs 14 residues. J gave up 3 bases and V 8 bases, and 5 bases lay outside the gene matches. Germline assignment: CDR1 LGHNT and CDR2 FRNRAP. Here the CDR3 reads CASLGQGDNQPQHF. DNA for the CDR3: TGTGCTAGTCTGGGACAGGGAGACAATCAGCCCCAGCATTTT. The whole variable domain, filled in from reference TRBV12-5 and TRBJ1-5, reads DARVTQTPRHKVTEMGQEVTMRCQPILGHNTVFWYRQTMMQGLELLAYFRNRAPLDDSGMPKDRFSAEMPDATLATLKIQPSEPRDSAVYFCASLGQGDNQPQHFGDGTRLSIL.

This clone showed up just once. The V call is TRBV27, the J call TRBJ2-7; the match to TRBD2 covers 11 bases. Trimming removed 8 bases from V and 3 bases from J; junction bases left unmatched: 21. This CDR3 contains 19 residues. The germline V gene encodes CDR1 MNHEY and CDR2 SMNVEV (reference sequence). CDR3 in DNA: TGTGCCAGCGGAGCACCGACTAGCGGGGCCCAGGAGGTGGGCTACGAGCAGTACTTC. It yields the protein CASGAPTSGAQEVGYEQYF.